This passage covers 13 T cell receptor beta chains from one sample sequenced in a study of blood T cell repertoires in COVID-19. Using immunoSEQ multiplex PCR, the repertoire was profiled, and TCRdb retains in-frame clones only, with some absent. This table has hundreds of thousands of clones, 70% to 85% appearing once. The source material was peripheral blood. These TCRs come from a woman older than 75 with acute or convalescent COVID-19.

The V and J genes are TRBV6-1 and TRBJ1-1; 10 bases agree with TRBD1. J gave up 0 bases and V 4 bases, and 8 bases lay outside the gene matches. Germline loops: CDR1 MNHNS, CDR2 SASEGT. This CDR3 has 17 amino acids. CDR3: CASSGSGTGDMNTEAFF. CDR3 DNA sequence: TGTGCCAGCAGTGGTTCAGGGACAGGGGACATGAACACTGAAGCTTTCTTT.

The rearrangement links TRBV4-3 to TRBJ2-3; D is unresolved. Germline CDR1 and CDR2: LGHNA and YSLEER. Trimming shortened V by 2 bases and J by 2 bases, and 14 bases separated the two germline ends. The CDR3 extends over 16 amino acids. This chain's CDR3 is CASSQQLANPTDTQYF. In DNA form, the CDR3 reads TGCGCCAGCAGCCAACAATTAGCTAATCCCACAGATACGCAGTATTTT.

CDR3 bases: TGTGCCAGTAGTCTCGCTAGACAGGGGAACACTGAAGCTTTCTTT. Translation: CASSLARQGNTEAFF. The rearrangement uses TRBV19 and TRBJ1-1; 7 bases agree with TRBD1. The junction had 7 bases not matched to a gene; V was cut back by 5 bases and J by 1 base. CDR3 length: 15 amino acids. Germline CDR1 reads LNHDA; CDR2 reads SQIVND (reference sequence).

The chain recombines TRBV5-1 with TRBJ1-4; 9 nucleotides match TRBD1. CDR3 length equals 15 residues. The junction had 4 bases not matched to a gene; V was cut back by 1 base and J by 6 bases. Germline V gene sequence: CDR1 SGHRS, CDR2 YFSETQ. In nucleotides, the CDR3 is TGCGCCAGCAGCTTGCAGGGACAGGGCCATGAAAAACTGTTTTTT. It encodes CASSLQGQGHEKLFF.

The chain employs TRBV11-1 and TRBJ2-1; no clear D. The CDR3 contains 13 residues. Deletions cut 1 base from V and 6 bases from J, with 7 bases between. Germline V gives CDR1 SGHAT, CDR2 FQDESV (reference sequence). The CDR3 DNA sequence: TGTGCCAGCAGCTTAGGTTCCCGCAATGAGCAGTTCTTC. Its translation is CASSLGSRNEQFF.

This chain joins TRBV15 and TRBJ1-2, with D possibly TRBD1 on 6 matching bases. Between the trimmed V and J ends, which lost 5 bases and 2 bases, there was a span of 6 bases. This CDR3 comprises 12 residues. Per the germline V gene, CDR1 is LNHNV and CDR2 is YYDKDF (reference sequence). The CDR3 here is CATSQGNYGYTF. The DNA of the CDR3 is TGTGCCACCAGCCAGGGGAACTATGGCTACACCTTC.

The chain combines TRBV4-2 with TRBJ2-5; no clear D gene. Germline V lookup: CDR1 LGHNA, CDR2 YNFKEQ. Trimming left V 1 base short and J 1 base short, with 7 bases between. The CDR3 has 14 amino acids. The CDR3 DNA sequence: TGTGCCAGCAGCCAAGGGGCCACCCAAGAGACCCAGTACTTC. This codes for CASSQGATQETQYF.

V gene TRBV11-2 combines with J gene TRBJ2-7; 9 bases are shared with TRBD2. With V trimmed by 8 bases and J by 6 bases, 14 bases remained unmatched. This CDR3 contains 15 residues. Looked up from germline, CDR1 is SGHAT and CDR2 is FQNNGV. The CDR3 DNA sequence: TGTGCCAGCCAAACCTCCGGGACTAGCTCTTCCGAGCAGTACTTC. The encoded protein is CASQTSGTSSSEQYF.

V gene TRBV19 combines with J gene TRBJ1-4; D is undetermined. The CDR3 has 15 residues. Germline V gene data show CDR1 as LNHDA and CDR2 as SQIVND (reference sequence). Deletions cut 2 bases from V and 3 bases from J, with 10 bases between. The CDR3 protein is CASSINQISNEKLFF. CDR3 DNA sequence: TGTGCCAGTAGTATAAATCAGATATCTAATGAAAAACTGTTTTTT.

This clone came up once. This CDR3 reads CASSQDPPFGNTIYF. The CDR3, as DNA: TGCGCCAGCAGCCAAGATCCCCCCTTTGGAAACACCATATATTTT. The J gene is TRBJ1-3, the V gene TRBV4-1; no firm D call. Germline loops: CDR1 MGHRA, CDR2 YSYEKL. The CDR3 covers 15 residues. Trimming took 0 bases from V and 3 from J, leaving 9 bases between them.

This chain uses TRBV5-5 with TRBJ2-5, with 7 nucleotides matching TRBD2. With 1 base clipped from V and 4 bases from J, the junction kept 4 bases outside the gene matches. CDR1 and CDR2 from the germline V gene are SGHKS and YYEKEE (reference sequence). The CDR3 spans 14 residues. This chain's CDR3 is CASSLTGGIETQYF. The CDR3 DNA follows: TGTGCCAGCAGCTTGACGGGGGGAATAGAGACCCAGTACTTC.

J is TRBJ1-3 and V is TRBV9; D ambiguous. The V and J ends lost 0 bases and 0 bases respectively, with 7 bases between them. Germline V gene lookup returns CDR1 SGDLS and CDR2 YYNGEE. The CDR3 sequence is 15 residues long. The CDR3 coding sequence is TGTGCCAGCAGCGTAGATGTCCTCTCTGGAAACACCATATATTTT. This gives the protein CASSVDVLSGNTIYF.

This clone was found a few times. DNA for the CDR3: TGTGCCAGCAGTTGGACAGGTAAATCTATGAACACTGAAGCTTTCTTT. As protein: CASSWTGKSMNTEAFF. The rearrangement joins TRBV28 to TRBJ1-1; 7 nucleotides match TRBD1. V gave up 4 bases and J gave up 0 bases; unmatched junction bases: 8. Per the germline V gene, CDR1 is MDHEN and CDR2 is SYDVKM. This CDR3 region has 16 residues.